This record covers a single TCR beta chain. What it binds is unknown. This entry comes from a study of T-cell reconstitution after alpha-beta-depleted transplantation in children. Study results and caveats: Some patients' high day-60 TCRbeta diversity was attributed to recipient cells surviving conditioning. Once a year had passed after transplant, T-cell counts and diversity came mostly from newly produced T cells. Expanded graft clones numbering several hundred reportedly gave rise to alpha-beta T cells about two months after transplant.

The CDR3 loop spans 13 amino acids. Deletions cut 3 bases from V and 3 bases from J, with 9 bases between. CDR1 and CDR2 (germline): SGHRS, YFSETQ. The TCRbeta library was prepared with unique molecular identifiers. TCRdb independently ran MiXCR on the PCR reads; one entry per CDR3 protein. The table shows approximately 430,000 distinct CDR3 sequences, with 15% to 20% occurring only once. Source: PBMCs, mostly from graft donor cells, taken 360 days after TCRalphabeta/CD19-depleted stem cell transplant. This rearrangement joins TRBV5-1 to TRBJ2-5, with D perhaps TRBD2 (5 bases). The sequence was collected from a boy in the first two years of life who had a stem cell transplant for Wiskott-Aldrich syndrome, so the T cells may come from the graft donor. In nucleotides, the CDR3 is TGCGCCAGCAGCTGGAGAGCGGAAGAGACCCAGTACTTC. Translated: CASSWRAEETQYF.